This section outlines one T cell receptor (beta chain) sequence together with its context. Sequencing was performed with immunoSEQ multiplex PCR; in TCRdb, only in-frame clones are kept and a portion is missing. The sample includes 150,000 to 250,000 clones, around 79% of them seen just once. These data belong to a study of blood T cell repertoires in COVID-19. Study in general: T cells, B-cell-depleted T cells, or PBMCs supplied cDNA or gDNA.

The receptor's source is a woman in her thirties or forties with COVID-19, enrolled during active disease. The sequenced material came from peripheral blood.

CDR3 residues: CASSSIGLRGKGYTF. The CDR3 DNA reads as TGTGCCAGCAGCTCGATAGGGTTGCGGGGCAAGGGCTACACCTTC. The chain couples TRBV7-9 to TRBJ1-2; D is perhaps TRBD1 (5 bases). Trimming pared 4 bases from V and 8 bases from J, leaving 20 bases between. The length of the CDR3 is 15 residues. Germline loops: CDR1 SEHNR, CDR2 FQNEAQ (reference sequence).